This TCR beta chain was found in a study of Ad26.COV2.S vaccination and SARS-CoV-2 variants. On the study more broadly: Of the COV1001 trial arms, the Ad26.COV2.S arm included the donor.

Overall study results and limits: Using TCR breadth and depth analyses may have led to underestimated total T cell responses. With respect to non-spike TCR breadth, vaccine and placebo recipients were similar.

About this clone: The antigen is undetermined.

The table came from immunoSEQ multiplex PCR; TCRdb's copy has only in-frame clones and leaves some out. The sample records about 400,000 clones, approximately 90% being singletons. The treatment was: approximately 18 received Ad26.COV2.S at low or high dose, single or two shots; 5 received placebo; per-sample allocation not given. On day 63 after the first injection, vaccine and placebo recipients gave samples. This TCR was sampled from a person aged 18-65 years who received the Ad26.COV2.S COVID-19 vaccine or a placebo. The sample consisted of peripheral blood, taken in a trial of Ad26.COV2.S vaccine versus placebo.

For the CDR3, the DNA is TGTGCCAGCAGTTACTCCCGGGACAGGGCCAAGGGGGAGCAGTTCTTC. Translated: CASSYSRDRAKGEQFF. The chain uses TRBV6-5 and TRBJ2-1; TRBD1 aligns across 9 bases. CDR3 size: 16 residues. The V and J ends lost 0 bases and 10 bases, in that order; junction bases with no gene match: 10. From germline, CDR1 is MNHEY and CDR2 SVGAGI.